These T cell receptor beta chains were read from a single sample in a study of OX40 agonist ivuxolimab in advanced cancers. Assay used: immunoSEQ multiplex PCR; TCRdb lists only in-frame clones, some missing. The profile shows some 86,000 clones, about 90% of them singletons. The starting material was CD4+ or CD8+ T cells sorted from blood, obtained in a trial of the OX40 agonist ivuxolimab. The receptors here all came from an adult with an advanced solid tumor such as melanoma, head and neck, liver or kidney cancer. Both conserved end residues are part of each CDR3. A D gene is named only where the DNA matches it firmly. Clone size, where shown, is once, few, many, or a class for clones that have expanded.

NA	TRBV2	TRBD1	TRBJ1-1	CASTGQGLNTEAFF	TGTGCCAGCACGGGACAGGGGTTAAATACTGAAGCTTTCTTT
once	TRBV6-1	NA	TRBJ1-1	CATHKNTEAFF	TGTGCCACCCACAAGAACACTGAAGCTTTCTTT
NA	TRBV18	NA	TRBJ1-1	CASSPGANTEAFF	TGTGCCAGCTCACCAGGGGCGAACACTGAAGCTTTCTTT
NA	TRBV6-5	NA	TRBJ1-1	CASRGYGNTEAFF	TGTGCCAGCAGGGGCTACGGGAACACTGAAGCTTTCTTT
NA	TRBV5-1	TRBD1	TRBJ2-7	CASSRTGTGGGEQYF	TGCGCCAGCAGCAGAACCGGGACAGGGGGAGGCGAGCAGTACTTC
NA	TRBV29-1	NA	TRBJ1-4	CSGGQGNEKLFF	TGCAGCGGGGGACAAGGGAATGAAAAACTGTTTTTT
NA	TRBV11-2	TRBD2	TRBJ2-1	CASSSTSGFYNEQFF	TGTGCCAGCAGCTCCACTAGCGGGTTCTACAATGAGCAGTTCTTC
NA	TRBV30	NA	TRBJ1-6	CAWCRLEGPLHF	TGTGCCTGGTGTAGGTTGGAGGGACCCCTCCACTTT
once	TRBV27	NA	TRBJ1-5	CASSWANQPQHF	TGTGCCAGCAGTTGGGCGAATCAGCCCCAGCATTTT
once	TRBV6-1	NA	TRBJ1-3	CASSEASGSGNTIYF	TGTGCCAGCAGTGAAGCTTCGGGGAGTGGAAACACCATATATTTT
NA	TRBV19	NA	TRBJ1-1	CASTSLLGSEAFF	TGTGCCAGCACCTCTTTATTGGGGTCTGAAGCTTTCTTT
NA	TRBV5-1	NA	TRBJ2-5	CASITRALKETQYF	TGCGCCAGCATAACGAGGGCCCTTAAAGAGACCCAGTACTTC
NA	TRBV27	TRBD1	TRBJ1-5	CASSSTGLSNQPQHF	TGTGCCAGCAGTTCGACAGGGTTGAGCAATCAGCCCCAGCATTTT
NA	TRBV19	TRBD2	TRBJ2-5	CASSIGLAGTETQYF	TGTGCCAGTAGTATCGGGCTAGCGGGAACAGAGACCCAGTACTTC
few	TRBV7-2	TRBD2	TRBJ2-2	CASSLAGTSGRPTGELFF	TGTGCCAGCAGCCTGGCAGGAACTAGCGGGAGGCCCACCGGGGAGCTGTTTTTT
NA	TRBV5-1	NA	TRBJ2-7	CASSALGGSSYGQYF	TGCGCCAGCAGCGCCCTCGGGGGAAGCTCCTACGGGCAGTACTTC
once	TRBV5-5	TRBD2	TRBJ2-5	CASSPQVAGEETQYF	TGTGCCAGCAGCCCCCAGGTAGCGGGAGAAGAGACCCAGTACTTC
NA	TRBV6-6	TRBD1	TRBJ1-1	CASIPAGGTEAFF	TGTGCCAGCATCCCGGCAGGGGGCACTGAAGCTTTCTTT
NA	TRBV5-1	TRBD1	TRBJ2-1	CASSGTGSDEQFF	TGCGCCAGCAGCGGGACAGGGAGCGATGAGCAGTTCTTC
NA	TRBV27	NA	TRBJ2-5	CASSRGGVATQYF	TGTGCCAGCTCTAGAGGGGGGGTCGCGACCCAGTACTTC
few	TRBV5-1	NA	TRBJ1-2	CASSLDTGGYTF	TGCGCCAGCAGCTTGGACACTGGAGGCTACACCTTC
NA	TRBV6-5	NA	TRBJ2-2	CASSNSQSWSTGELFF	TGTGCCAGCAGTAACTCGCAGAGCTGGAGCACCGGGGAGCTGTTTTTT
NA	TRBV19	NA	TRBJ2-1	CASSIKQGGYNEQFF	TGTGCCAGTAGTATAAAACAGGGGGGGTACAATGAGCAGTTCTTC
once	TRBV27	NA	TRBJ2-5	CASSLLSRAETQYF	TGTGCCAGCAGTTTATTATCTCGGGCAGAGACCCAGTACTTC
NA	TRBV11-1	NA	TRBJ1-1	CASSLSVLNTEAFF	TGTGCCAGCAGCTTATCTGTTCTGAACACTGAAGCTTTCTTT
NA	TRBV11-2	TRBD2	TRBJ2-1	CASSPSGLADNEQFF	TGTGCCAGCAGCCCGAGCGGCCTAGCGGACAATGAGCAGTTCTTC